The 32 T cell receptor beta chains listed next were all sequenced from one sample in a study of T-cell reconstitution after alpha-beta-depleted transplantation in children. Unique molecular identifiers were incorporated into the prepared TCRbeta library. From the PCR reads, TCRdb called clonotypes with MiXCR, one entry per CDR3 protein. The sample contains almost 20,000 distinct CDR3 sequences, 13% of which appear only once. Sequencing was performed on PBMCs, mostly from graft donor cells, taken 60 days after TCRalphabeta/CD19-depleted stem cell transplant. These receptors were collected from a female patient aged 2-15 years who had a stem cell transplant for congenital amegakaryocytic thrombocytopenia, so the T cells may come from the graft donor.

This clonotype was picked up many times. The chain carries TRBV12-3 or TRBV12-4 and TRBJ1-1, with a possible D match to TRBD1 (5 bases). There are 14 residues in the CDR3. V lost 3 bases and J lost 0, with 8 bases in between. The CDR3 region is CASSFHRMNTEAFF. The CDR3 coding sequence is TGTGCCAGCAGTTTCCACAGGATGAACACTGAAGCTTTCTTT.

This clonotype was seen at least ten times. The chain joins TRBV20-1 to TRBJ2-1; TRBD2 aligns across 9 bases. Germline V CDR1 and CDR2: DFQATT, SNEGSKA (reference sequence). With 1 base clipped from V and 6 bases from J, the junction kept 7 bases outside the gene matches. The CDR3 loop spans 15 amino acids. CDR3 in amino acids: CSARGFRREGNEQFF. DNA of the CDR3: TGCAGTGCTAGAGGCTTTAGGCGGGAGGGCAATGAGCAGTTCTTC.

This clonotype was counted at least ten times. The CDR3 DNA reads as TGTGCCACCAGCGCTAGCGGGAGTTCTGGTACGCAGTATTTT. Translation gives CATSASGSSGTQYF. The chain employs TRBV24-1 and TRBJ2-3; 10 positions agree with TRBD2. V shed 7 bases and J 8 bases; nucleotides not matched to a gene: 8. This CDR3 region has 14 residues. The V gene's germline CDR1 is KGHDR and CDR2 SFDVKD.

In this sample, this clonotype is medium-sized (0.01 to 0.1%). The V and J genes are TRBV12-3 or TRBV12-4 and TRBJ2-5, with TRBD1 matching over 8 bases. V shed 6 bases, J shed 3 bases, and the junction held 6 bases outside the gene matches. The length of the CDR3 is 14 residues. Written as DNA, the CDR3 is TGTGCCAGCAGGCCCAAGACAGGGGAAGAGACCCAGTACTTC. Translation: CASRPKTGEETQYF.

This clonotype was seen at least ten times. The chain uses TRBV3-1 and TRBJ2-1, with 8 nucleotides matching TRBD2. CDR3 length equals 16 residues. Germline V gives CDR1 LGHDT, CDR2 YNNKEL (reference sequence). The J segment lost 8 bases and the V segment lost 0 bases, leaving 9 bases of the junction unmatched. The CDR3 is CASSQERAGAWDEQFF. The CDR3 DNA sequence: TGTGCCAGCAGCCAAGAGCGAGCGGGAGCTTGGGATGAGCAGTTCTTC.

This chain joins TRBV28 and TRBJ1-1, with D perhaps TRBD1 (5 bases). The germline CDR1 and CDR2 sequences are MDHEN and SYDVKM. The CDR3 runs 15 residues. Trimming stripped 3 bases from V and 1 base from J, with 12 bases between. The CDR3 loop is CASSFSQGANTEAFF. The CDR3 nucleotides are TGTGCCAGCAGTTTCTCGCAGGGTGCGAACACTGAAGCTTTCTTT.

This clonotype showed up many times. The chain combines TRBV12-3 or TRBV12-4 with TRBJ2-3; 10 bases line up with TRBD2. The CDR3 is 15 residues long. The junction had 5 bases not matched to a gene; V was cut back by 3 bases and J by 5 bases. The CDR3 here is CASSFLAGEVDTQYF. The DNA of the CDR3 is TGTGCCAGCAGTTTCCTAGCGGGAGAGGTAGATACGCAGTATTTT.

This clonotype was picked up many times. The chain combines TRBV4-1 with TRBJ2-7, with 8 bases that match TRBD2. The CDR3 runs 15 residues. Looked up from germline, CDR1 is MGHRA and CDR2 is YSYEKL. The V segment lost 1 base and the J segment 12 bases; nucleotides outside the gene matches: 14. CDR3 residues: CASSQGRVAGRVPYF. Here the CDR3 DNA reads TGCGCCAGCAGCCAAGGACGGGTAGCGGGAAGGGTTCCGTACTTC.

This clonotype was found many times. The chain carries TRBV4-1 and TRBJ1-3; D unresolved. The CDR3 runs to 14 residues. The germline CDR1 and CDR2 sequences are MGHRA and YSYEKL. Between the trimmed V and J ends, which lost 5 bases and 0 bases, there was a span of 8 bases. CDR3 in DNA: TGCGCCAGCAGCAAAGGCATCTCTGGAAACACCATATATTTT. Its translation is CASSKGISGNTIYF.

This clonotype was seen at least ten times. The CDR3 DNA sequence: TGTGCCAGCAGTTGGACAGGGAACTATGGCTACACCTTC. The encoded protein is CASSWTGNYGYTF. The V and J genes are TRBV12-3 or TRBV12-4 and TRBJ1-2, with 8 bases fitting TRBD1. V lost 4 bases and J lost 2; bases outside the gene matches: 0. The CDR3 sequence is 13 residues long.

This clonotype was detected once. The rearrangement uses TRBV20-1 and TRBJ1-2, with TRBD1 matching over 8 bases. J lost 9 bases, V lost 6 bases, and 12 bases had no gene match. The CDR3 has 13 amino acids. Germline assignment: CDR1 DFQATT and CDR2 SNEGSKA (reference sequence). The CDR3 reads CSATKQGAMRYTF. As DNA, the CDR3 is TGCAGTGCAACCAAGCAGGGGGCGATGCGCTACACCTTC.

Ten or more counts support this clonotype. J is TRBJ2-7 and V is TRBV7-9, with 8 bases lining up with TRBD2. Germline trimming cut 10 bases from V and 2 bases from J; bases unmatched to any gene: 10. The CDR3 sequence is 14 residues long. The germline V gene has CDR1 SEHNR and CDR2 FQNEAQ (reference sequence). The CDR3 nucleotides are TGTGCCACGGGGGGGTCAGCACCCCCCTACGAGCAGTACTTC. Translation gives CATGGSAPPYEQYF.

This clonotype was seen many times. For the CDR3, the DNA is TGCAGTACCTACCTACCGGGACTAGCGGGAGCGGGCGAGCAGTACTTC. Its translation is CSTYLPGLAGAGEQYF. J is TRBJ2-7 and V is TRBV20-1; 14 bases agree with TRBD2. The J segment lost 6 bases and the V segment lost 8 bases, leaving 15 bases of the junction unmatched. Germline V gives CDR1 DFQATT, CDR2 SNEGSKA (reference sequence). The CDR3 consists of 16 residues.

This clonotype occurred many times. The V call is TRBV11-3, the J call TRBJ2-7, with no clear D. V was clipped by 4 bases and J by 4 bases, with 5 bases between them. Germline V gives CDR1 SGHNT, CDR2 YENEEA. This CDR3 is 11 amino acids long. The CDR3 coding sequence is TGTGCCAGCAGCTACCCGTACGAGCAGTACTTC. Its translation: CASSYPYEQYF.

This clonotype was counted many times. This sequence joins TRBV12-3 or TRBV12-4 and TRBJ2-3; no clear D. The V gene lost 1 base and the J gene lost 6 bases, with 5 bases spanning the gap. The CDR3 consists of 12 residues. CDR3 sequence reads: CASSLVGDTQYF. The CDR3 coding sequence is TGTGCCAGCAGTTTAGTAGGGGATACGCAGTATTTT.

Many counts were recorded for this clonotype. V gene TRBV5-4 combines with J gene TRBJ2-5; tentative D call: TRBD2 (6 bases). In germline, CDR1 is SGHNT, CDR2 YYREEE (reference sequence). Trimming removed 1 base at V and 5 bases at J, with 18 bases between. CDR3 length: 16 residues. The CDR3 sequence: CASSLLAPAAGETQYF. The CDR3 DNA sequence: TGTGCCAGCAGCTTGCTAGCGCCTGCGGCAGGGGAGACCCAGTACTTC.

In its sample, this clonotype was seen many times. The V call is TRBV20-1, the J call TRBJ2-1, with TRBD2 matching 16 bases. The CDR3 extends over 15 amino acids. With 0 bases clipped from V and 8 bases from J, the junction kept 1 base outside the gene matches. Looked up from germline, CDR1 is DFQATT and CDR2 is SNEGSKA (reference sequence). CDR3: CSARDGTSGRDEQFF. Written as DNA, the CDR3 is TGCAGTGCTAGAGATGGGACTAGCGGGAGGGATGAGCAGTTCTTC.

There are many counts of this clonotype. The chain carries TRBV7-9 and TRBJ2-3; D is possibly TRBD2 (6 bases). From germline, CDR1 is SEHNR and CDR2 FQNEAQ (reference sequence). V lost 1 base to trimming and J lost 3 bases, with 11 bases between them. This CDR3 has 15 amino acids. DNA of the CDR3: TGTGCCAGCAGCTTAGGGGACTGGGCGACAGATACGCAGTATTTT. Residues: CASSLGDWATDTQYF.

This clonotype has a count of ten or more. This rearrangement joins TRBV7-2 to TRBJ2-1; 7 bases align to TRBD2. V trimming: 5 bases; J trimming: 2 bases; junction bases outside the gene matches: 9. The length of the CDR3 is 16 residues. Germline V gene data show CDR1 as SGHTA and CDR2 as FQGNSA. This CDR3 is CASSRTSDLTYNEQFF. Written as DNA, the CDR3 is TGTGCCAGCAGCAGAACTAGCGACCTCACCTACAATGAGCAGTTCTTC.

The J gene is TRBJ2-5, the V gene TRBV4-1; no definite D call. V lost 3 bases, J lost 4 bases, and 15 bases lay in between. Per germline, CDR1 MGHRA and CDR2 YSYEKL. The CDR3 runs 15 residues. CDR3 coding DNA: TGCGCCAGCAGCCAGTCGGATATAAAATCAGAGACCCAGTACTTC. This codes for CASSQSDIKSETQYF.

Note on this clonotype: A much larger clone differs by one base, so this may be a read error. V is TRBV9 and J is TRBJ2-2, with D maybe TRBD1 (6 bases). Germline values: CDR1 SGDLS, CDR2 YYNGEE. The CDR3 is 16 amino acids. The CDR3 DNA follows: TGTGCCAGCAGCGTAGAAGGGGGAGCGAACACCGGGGAGCCGTTTTTT. Its translation: CASSVEGGANTGEPFF.

This chain links TRBV13 with TRBJ2-1; no clear D. Germline assignment: CDR1 PRHDT and CDR2 FYEKMQ (reference sequence). V lost 10 bases to trimming and J lost 6 bases, with 19 bases between them. This CDR3 has 14 residues. CDR3 in amino acids: CAIGPGLVCNEQFF. DNA of the CDR3: TGTGCCATCGGCCCAGGCCTAGTCTGCAATGAGCAGTTCTTC. The whole variable domain, remainder taken from reference TRBV13 and TRBJ2-1, is AAGVIQSPRHLIKEKRETATLKCYPIPRHDTVYWYQQGPGQDPQFLISFYEKMQSDKGSIPDRFSAQQFSDYHSELNMSSLELGDSALYFCAIGPGLVCNEQFFGPGTRLTVL.

This clonotype occurred many times. The gene calls are TRBV10-3 and TRBJ1-1; D gene ambiguous. Trimming took 8 bases from V and 2 from J, leaving 6 bases between them. CDR3 size: 11 residues. From germline, CDR1 is ENHRY and CDR2 SYGVKD. The CDR3, as DNA: TGTGCCATCGGCCGAAACACTGAAGCTTTCTTT. Translation gives CAIGRNTEAFF.

This clonotype came up many times. The chain combines TRBV20-1 with TRBJ1-1; the match to TRBD1 covers 7 bases. V shed 6 bases and J 0 bases; nucleotides not matched to a gene: 7. The CDR3 extends over 14 amino acids. CDR1 is DFQATT, CDR2 SNEGSKA, per germline (reference sequence). The CDR3, as DNA: TGCAGTGCACGGAAAACAGGGGTGAACACTGAAGCTTTCTTT. Its translation is CSARKTGVNTEAFF.

Many counts were recorded for this clonotype. V and J are TRBV20-1 and TRBJ1-6; D gene unclear. The V gene lost 4 bases and the J gene lost 2 bases, with 9 bases spanning the gap. Germline V lookup: CDR1 DFQATT, CDR2 SNEGSKA (reference sequence). The CDR3 spans 14 residues. CDR3 residues: CSANLHTYNSPLHF. DNA of the CDR3: TGCAGTGCTAACCTCCACACCTATAATTCACCCCTCCACTTT.

This clonotype showed up just a few times. V gene TRBV12-3 or TRBV12-4 combines with J gene TRBJ2-7; 8 bases are shared with TRBD1. V lost 5 bases and J lost 3; bases outside the gene matches: 3. The CDR3 is 13 amino acids. CDR3 DNA: TGTGCCAGCAGTCGGACAGGGTTCTACGAGCAGTACTTC. Amino acid sequence: CASSRTGFYEQYF.

This clonotype was counted ten times or more. This chain connects TRBV5-6 to TRBJ2-3; possibly TRBD1 for D (5 bases). Trimming cost V 2 bases and J 5 bases, with 9 bases left between them. Germline lookup yields CDR1 SGHDT and CDR2 YYEEEE. This CDR3 comprises 13 residues. The CDR3 sequence is CASSFRGLDTQYF. CDR3 bases: TGTGCCAGCAGCTTTAGGGGCTTAGATACGCAGTATTTT.

This clonotype showed up many times. The V call is TRBV7-2, the J call TRBJ2-1; D gene unclear. Trimming removed 4 bases from V and 6 bases from J, with 13 bases in between. The germline V gene has CDR1 SGHTA and CDR2 FQGNSA. This CDR3 region has 14 residues. CDR3 coding DNA: TGTGCCAGCAGCTGGCGTAGGGCCCTCAATGAGCAGTTCTTC. Amino acids: CASSWRRALNEQFF.

This clonotype came up many times. V usage is TRBV6-5 and J usage is TRBJ2-2; the D gene is possibly TRBD2 (6 bases). Trimming shortened V by 5 bases and J by 2 bases, and 18 bases separated the two germline ends. Germline assignment: CDR1 MNHEY and CDR2 SVGAGI. This CDR3 has 17 amino acids. The CDR3 nucleotides read TGTGCCAGCAGTCCTCAACCGTTAGCGGCAAACACCGGGGAGCTGTTTTTT. Translated, it gives CASSPQPLAANTGELFF.

This clonotype was detected ten times or more. This rearrangement joins TRBV3-1 to TRBJ2-3; the D gene could be TRBD1 or TRBD2 (6 bases each). Germline V gives CDR1 LGHDT, CDR2 YNNKEL (reference sequence). CDR3 length equals 16 residues. The ends were cut back, 4 bases at V and 0 bases at J, with 14 bases in the middle. CDR3 sequence reads: CASSRAGGLSTDTQYF. The CDR3 DNA reads TGTGCCAGCAGCCGGGCCGGGGGCCTCAGCACAGATACGCAGTATTTT.

The sample holds many counts of this clonotype. V and J are TRBV20-1 and TRBJ2-1; D assignment may be TRBD1 or TRBD2 (7 bases each). CDR1 is DFQATT, CDR2 SNEGSKA, per germline (reference sequence). Trimming took off 3 bases at V and 8 bases at J, with 14 bases between the two ends. The CDR3 totals 13 residues. Here the CDR3 DNA reads TGCAGTGCTAGTACTCAGGGGGGGGATGAGCAGTTCTTC. This encodes CSASTQGGDEQFF.

Ten or more counts support this clonotype. The chain is built from TRBV6-5 and TRBJ2-7, with 11 bases lining up with TRBD2. CDR1 is MNHEY, CDR2 SVGAGI, per germline. Germline trimming cut 2 bases from V and 6 bases from J; bases unmatched to any gene: 6. This CDR3 spans 15 amino acids. CDR3 DNA: TGTGCCAGCAGTTACATTAGCGGGAGGGCCGGCGAGCAGTACTTC. This encodes CASSYISGRAGEQYF.